This T cell receptor (beta chain) is from a study of Tregs in tolerant kidney transplant recipients. Mixed chimerism was transient after nonmyeloablative marrow transplants from related graft donors. Data came from immunoSEQ multiplex PCR; TCRdb stores just in-frame clones and leaves some out. Of 95,000 or so clones listed, approximately 94% are singletons. Germline CDR1 reads SGHTA; CDR2 reads FQGNSA. The CDR3 totals 15 residues. Trimming pared 1 base from V and 6 bases from J, leaving 10 bases between. This specimen consisted of CD4+ T cells from blood (PBMCs), obtained 12 months after the transplant. The chain carries TRBV7-2 and TRBJ1-6; unclear D gene. This clonotype originated in a human patient who received a combined kidney and bone marrow transplant. Some of the T cells might come from the graft donor. The CDR3 bases are TGTGCCAGCAGCTTAGAATGGCAGATTAATTCACCCCTCCACTTT. Protein product: CASSLEWQINSPLHF.